The rows below give T cell receptor beta chains drawn from one sample of a study of shared clonotypes between healthy human individuals. TCRdb keeps only in-frame clones here, not all; method: immunoSEQ multiplex PCR. Seen here are some 2 million clones, about 95% observed once, and the top ten hold 1.2%. Sequenced: naive CD8+ T cells sorted from blood. The receptors here all came from a man aged 18 to 30 in good health. The CDR3 runs from the conserved cysteine through the conserved F or W. Each record gives: J gene, D gene, clone size, V gene, CDR3 length, CDR3 DNA, CDR3 protein. The D gene is left open where the match is weak. The listing skips clone size in some rows; elsewhere it reads once, few, many or a size class.

TRBJ1-5,NA,NA,TRBV5-4,15,TGTGCCAGCAGCTTGGACATGGGGGGCTATCAGCCCCAGCATTTT,CASSLDMGGYQPQHF
TRBJ2-7,TRBD1,NA,TRBV7-8,12,TGTGCCAGCCGGGACAGTCGCTACGAGCAGTACTTC,CASRDSRYEQYF
TRBJ2-2,TRBD2,NA,TRBV4-1,17,TGCGCCAGCAGCCAAGATAGTGCGAGCGGGGTCTCCGGGGAGCTGTTTTTT,CASSQDSASGVSGELFF
TRBJ1-2,NA,NA,TRBV30,13,TGTGCCTGGAGTAGCGGGAGCGGGGGTGGCTACACCTTC,CAWSSGSGGGYTF
TRBJ2-7,NA,NA,TRBV5-6,13,TGTGCCAGCAGCTTGGAACCGCTCTCCGAGCAGTACTTC,CASSLEPLSEQYF
TRBJ2-2,TRBD2,once,TRBV11-2,16,TGTGCCAGCAGCTCCGGACTAGCGGGAGCCACCGGGGAGCTGTTTTTT,CASSSGLAGATGELFF
TRBJ2-3,TRBD2,once,TRBV6-5,15,TGTGCCAGCAGTTCCCAAGCGGGAATAACAGATACGCAGTATTTT,CASSSQAGITDTQYF
TRBJ2-7,NA,NA,TRBV6-6,16,TGTGCCAGCAGTCTTGAAACAGGAGCCCATACCTACGAGCAGTACTTC,CASSLETGAHTYEQYF
TRBJ2-3,NA,NA,TRBV7-7,15,TGTGCTAGCAGCTTATATCCAGGGAGCACAGATACGCAGTATTTT,CASSLYPGSTDTQYF
TRBJ2-7,NA,NA,TRBV7-9,13,TGTGCCAGCAGCTTATCATTAAGTAGCGAGCAGTACTTC,CASSLSLSSEQYF
TRBJ2-7,NA,NA,TRBV2,15,TGTGCCAGCAGCCTAGTCGGCTGGTCGGGGGACGAGCAGTACTTC,CASSLVGWSGDEQYF
TRBJ2-1,TRBD2,NA,TRBV6-6,16,TGTGCCAGCGGATCTCTAGCGGGGGGGCCGGGTAATGAGCAGTTCTTC,CASGSLAGGPGNEQFF